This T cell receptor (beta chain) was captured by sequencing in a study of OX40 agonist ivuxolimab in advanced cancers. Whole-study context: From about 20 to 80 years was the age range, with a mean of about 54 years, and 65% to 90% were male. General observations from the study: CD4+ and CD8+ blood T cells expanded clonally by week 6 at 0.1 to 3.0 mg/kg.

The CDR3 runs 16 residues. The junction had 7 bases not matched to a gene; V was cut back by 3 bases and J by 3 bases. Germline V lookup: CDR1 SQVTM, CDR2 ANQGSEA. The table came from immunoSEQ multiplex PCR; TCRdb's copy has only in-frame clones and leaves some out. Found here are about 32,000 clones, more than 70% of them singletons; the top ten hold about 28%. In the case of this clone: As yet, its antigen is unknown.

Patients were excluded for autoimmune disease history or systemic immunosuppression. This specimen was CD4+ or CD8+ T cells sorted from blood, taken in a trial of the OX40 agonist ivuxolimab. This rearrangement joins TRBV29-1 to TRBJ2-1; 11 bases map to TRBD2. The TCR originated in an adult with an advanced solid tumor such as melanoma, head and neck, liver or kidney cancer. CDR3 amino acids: CSVEEGTSGGYNEQFF. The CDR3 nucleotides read TGCAGCGTTGAGGAGGGAACTAGCGGGGGCTACAATGAGCAGTTCTTC.